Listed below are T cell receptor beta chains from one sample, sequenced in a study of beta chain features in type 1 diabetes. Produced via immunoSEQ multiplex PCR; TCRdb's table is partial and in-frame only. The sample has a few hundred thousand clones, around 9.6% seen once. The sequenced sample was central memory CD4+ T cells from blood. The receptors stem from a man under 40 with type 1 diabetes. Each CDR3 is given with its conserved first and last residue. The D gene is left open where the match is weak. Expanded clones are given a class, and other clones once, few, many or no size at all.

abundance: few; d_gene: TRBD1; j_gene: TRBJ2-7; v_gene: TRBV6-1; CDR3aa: CASTRDREQYF; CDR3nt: TGTGCCAGCACCCGGGACAGGGAGCAGTACTTC
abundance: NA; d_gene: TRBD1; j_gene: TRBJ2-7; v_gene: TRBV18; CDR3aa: CASSGQGATEQYF; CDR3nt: TGTGCCAGCTCAGGGCAGGGGGCGACCGAGCAGTACTTC
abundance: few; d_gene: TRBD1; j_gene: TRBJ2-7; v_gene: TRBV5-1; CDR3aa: CASSKLGQGIDYEQYF; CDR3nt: TGCGCCAGCAGTAAACTTGGACAGGGGATTGACTACGAGCAGTACTTC
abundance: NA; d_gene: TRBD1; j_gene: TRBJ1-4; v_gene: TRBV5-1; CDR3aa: CASSLDPRTGGEKLFF; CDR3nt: TGCGCCAGCAGCTTGGATCCCCGGACAGGGGGTGAAAAACTGTTTTTT
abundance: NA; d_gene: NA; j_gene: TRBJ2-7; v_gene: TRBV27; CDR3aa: CASSSRQPVRLTLSYEQYF; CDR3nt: TGTGCCAGCAGTTCCCGACAGCCGGTACGCCTTACCCTCTCCTACGAGCAGTACTTC
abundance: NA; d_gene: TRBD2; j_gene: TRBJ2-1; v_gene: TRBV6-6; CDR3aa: CASSDGRETINEQFF; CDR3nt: TGTGCCAGCAGTGATGGGCGGGAGACCATCAATGAGCAGTTCTTC
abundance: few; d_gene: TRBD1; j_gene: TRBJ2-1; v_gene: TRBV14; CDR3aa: CASSQMRTGGEQFF; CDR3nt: TGTGCCAGCAGCCAAATGCGGACAGGGGGTGAGCAGTTCTTC
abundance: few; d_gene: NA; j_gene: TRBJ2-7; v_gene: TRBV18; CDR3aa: CASSPPGRDGTEQYF; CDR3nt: TGTGCCAGCTCACCACCAGGGCGGGACGGGACCGAGCAGTACTTC
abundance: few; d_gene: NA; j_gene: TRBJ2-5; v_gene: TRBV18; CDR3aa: CASSPYPATPTLSETQYF; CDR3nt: TGTGCCAGCTCACCTTACCCGGCAACACCAACACTTTCAGAGACCCAGTACTTC
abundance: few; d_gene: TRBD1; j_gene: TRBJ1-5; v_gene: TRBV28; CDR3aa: CASSTGDRGNQPQHF; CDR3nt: TGTGCCAGCAGTACAGGGGACCGTGGCAATCAGCCCCAGCATTTT
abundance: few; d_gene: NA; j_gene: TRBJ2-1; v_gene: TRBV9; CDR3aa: CASSVGATSQVDEQFF; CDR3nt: TGTGCCAGCAGCGTAGGGGCTACTAGCCAGGTTGATGAGCAGTTCTTC
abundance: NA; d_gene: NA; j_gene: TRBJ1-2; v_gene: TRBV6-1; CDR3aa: CASSQGDYGYTF; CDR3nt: TGTGCCAGCAGCCAGGGAGACTATGGCTACACCTTC
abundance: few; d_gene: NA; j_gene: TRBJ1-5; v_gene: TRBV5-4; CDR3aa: CASSQGGHQPQPQHF; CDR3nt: TGTGCCAGCAGCCAAGGGGGGCACCAGCCGCAGCCCCAGCATTTT
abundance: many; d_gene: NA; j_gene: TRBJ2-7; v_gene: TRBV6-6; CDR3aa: CASSRLPRGDEQYF; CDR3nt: TGTGCCAGCAGTCGACTGCCCCGCGGGGACGAGCAGTACTTC
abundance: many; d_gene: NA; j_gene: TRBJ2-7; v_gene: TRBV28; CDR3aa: CASSLKYEQYF; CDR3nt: TGTGCCAGCAGTTTGAAATACGAGCAGTACTTC
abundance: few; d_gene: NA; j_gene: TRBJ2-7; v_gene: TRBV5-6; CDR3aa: CASSYSYEQYF; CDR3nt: TGTGCCAGCAGCTACAGCTACGAGCAGTACTTC
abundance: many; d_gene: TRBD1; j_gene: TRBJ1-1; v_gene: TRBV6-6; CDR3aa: CASSSPGTENTEAFF; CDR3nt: TGTGCCAGCAGTAGCCCCGGGACAGAGAACACTGAAGCTTTCTTT
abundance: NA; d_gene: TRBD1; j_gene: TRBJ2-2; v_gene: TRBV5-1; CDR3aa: CASSGGTGNTGELFF; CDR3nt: TGCGCCAGCAGCGGCGGGACAGGGAACACCGGGGAGCTGTTTTTT
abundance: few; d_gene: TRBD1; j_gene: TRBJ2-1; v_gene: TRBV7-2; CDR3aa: CASSSRTGTHYNEQFF; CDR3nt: TGTGCCAGCAGCTCCCGGACAGGGACTCACTACAATGAGCAGTTCTTC
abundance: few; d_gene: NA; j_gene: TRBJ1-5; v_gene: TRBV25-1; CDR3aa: CASSDAVDQPQHF; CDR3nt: TGTGCCAGCAGTGATGCGGTGGATCAGCCCCAGCATTTT
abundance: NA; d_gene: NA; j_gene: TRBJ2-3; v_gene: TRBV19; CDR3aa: CASSPAGPVGDTQYF; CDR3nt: TGTGCCAGTAGTCCGGCCGGCCCGGTAGGAGATACGCAGTATTTT
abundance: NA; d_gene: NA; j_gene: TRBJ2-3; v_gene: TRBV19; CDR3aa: CASTDSLSTDTQYF; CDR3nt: TGTGCCAGTACGGATTCACTAAGCACAGATACGCAGTATTTT
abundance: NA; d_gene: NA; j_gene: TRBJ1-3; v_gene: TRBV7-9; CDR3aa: CASSLDSGGGLTSGNTIYF; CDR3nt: TGTGCCAGCAGCTTAGATAGCGGTGGTGGACTTACCTCTGGAAACACCATATATTTT
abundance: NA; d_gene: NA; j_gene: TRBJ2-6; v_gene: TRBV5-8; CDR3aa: CASSFTQGAPGANVLTF; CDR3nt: TGTGCCAGCAGCTTTACGCAAGGGGCTCCTGGGGCCAACGTCCTGACTTTC
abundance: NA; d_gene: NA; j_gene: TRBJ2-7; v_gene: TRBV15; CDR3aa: CATSRDGDDGPYEQYF; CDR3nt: TGTGCCACCAGCAGAGACGGGGATGACGGGCCCTACGAGCAGTACTTC
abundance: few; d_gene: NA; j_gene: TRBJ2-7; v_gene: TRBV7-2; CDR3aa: CASSFDGSYEQYF; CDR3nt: TGTGCCAGCAGCTTCGATGGCAGCTACGAGCAGTACTTC
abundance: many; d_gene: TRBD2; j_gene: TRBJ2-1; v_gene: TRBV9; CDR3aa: CASSLSGSSDEQFF; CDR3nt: TGTGCCAGCAGCCTTAGCGGGAGTTCAGATGAGCAGTTCTTC
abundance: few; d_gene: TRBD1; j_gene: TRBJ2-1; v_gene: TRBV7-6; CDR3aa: CASSGGTGGYNEQFF; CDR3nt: TGTGCCAGCAGCGGTGGGACAGGGGGTTACAATGAGCAGTTCTTC
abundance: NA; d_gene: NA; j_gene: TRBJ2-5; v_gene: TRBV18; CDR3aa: CASSPTGSKGETQYF; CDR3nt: TGTGCCAGCTCGCCCACAGGGTCTAAGGGAGAGACCCAGTACTTC
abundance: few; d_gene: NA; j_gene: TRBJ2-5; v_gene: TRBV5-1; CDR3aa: CASSIAQTQYF; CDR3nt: TGCGCCAGCAGCATCGCCCAGACCCAGTACTTC
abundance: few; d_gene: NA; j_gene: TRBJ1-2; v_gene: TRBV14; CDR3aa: CASSRDTKNYGYTF; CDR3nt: TGTGCCAGCAGCCGGGACACAAAAAACTATGGCTACACCTTC
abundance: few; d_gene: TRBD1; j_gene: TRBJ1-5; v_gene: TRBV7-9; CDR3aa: CASSRDRETRRNQPQHF; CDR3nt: TGTGCCAGCAGCAGGGACAGGGAAACGAGGCGCAATCAGCCCCAGCATTTT
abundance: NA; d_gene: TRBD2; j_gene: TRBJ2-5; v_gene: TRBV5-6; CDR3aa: CASSYLAGGPETQYF; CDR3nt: TGTGCCAGCAGCTATCTAGCGGGAGGGCCCGAGACCCAGTACTTC
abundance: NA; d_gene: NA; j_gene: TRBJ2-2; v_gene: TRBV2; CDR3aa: CASKPTEVTGELFF; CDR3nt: TGTGCCAGCAAGCCGACTGAAGTGACCGGGGAGCTGTTTTTT
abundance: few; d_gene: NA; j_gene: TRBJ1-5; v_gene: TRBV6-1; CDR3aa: CASSEGRVNQPQHF; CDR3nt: TGTGCCAGCAGTGAAGGACGAGTTAATCAGCCCCAGCATTTT
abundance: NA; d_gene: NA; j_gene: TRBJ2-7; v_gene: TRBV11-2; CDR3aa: CASSLGIPFSYEQYF; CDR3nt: TGTGCCAGCAGCTTGGGGATCCCGTTTTCGTACGAGCAGTACTTC
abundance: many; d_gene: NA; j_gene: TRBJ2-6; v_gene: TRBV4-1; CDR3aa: CASSQPGANVLTF; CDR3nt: TGCGCCAGCAGCCAACCTGGGGCCAACGTCCTGACTTTC
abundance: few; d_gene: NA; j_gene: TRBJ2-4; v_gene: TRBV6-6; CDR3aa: CASSSLRENIQYF; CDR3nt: TGTGCCAGCAGTTCCCTCAGAGAGAACATTCAGTACTTC
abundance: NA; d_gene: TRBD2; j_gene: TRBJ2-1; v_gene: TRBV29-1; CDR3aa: CSASSGRLYNEQFF; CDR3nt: TGCAGCGCCTCGAGCGGGAGGCTCTACAATGAGCAGTTCTTC
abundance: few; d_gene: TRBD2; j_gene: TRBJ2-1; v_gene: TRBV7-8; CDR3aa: CASSPYGTSGTAQFF; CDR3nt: TGTGCCAGCAGCCCCTATGGGACTAGCGGGACTGCGCAGTTCTTC
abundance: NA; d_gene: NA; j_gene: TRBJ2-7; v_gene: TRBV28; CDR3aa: CASSLSYYEQYF; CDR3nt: TGTGCCAGCAGTTTAAGTTACTACGAGCAGTACTTC
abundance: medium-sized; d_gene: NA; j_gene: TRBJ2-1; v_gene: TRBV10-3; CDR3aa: CAISGQAHQFF; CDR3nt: TGTGCCATCAGTGGCCAGGCCCATCAGTTCTTC